What follows are 10 T cell receptor beta chains derived from one specimen sequenced in a study of cytomegalovirus exposure and HLA in healthy donors. 13 Jbeta primers and 60 Vbeta primers were used for the PCR. Sequenced by immunoSEQ multiplex PCR; TCRdb stores in-frame clones only, minus some. Here the sample spans some 150,000 clones, 68% being singletons. Sequenced input: PBMCs. These receptors all stem from a man aged 60 to 69 in good health and CMV-seronegative.

This rearrangement joins TRBV28 to TRBJ1-2, with D hard to call. CDR3 length: 11 residues. Germline values: CDR1 MDHEN, CDR2 SYDVKM. V gave up 4 bases and J gave up 8 bases, with 8 bases separating them. The CDR3 nucleotides read TGTGCCAGCAGTTACTTAGTGGGCTACACCTTC. It codes for CASSYLVGYTF.

This chain joins TRBV5-4 and TRBJ1-5; D unclear. V lost 0 bases, J lost 6 bases, and 13 bases lay in between. This CDR3 region has 15 residues. Germline V CDR1 and CDR2: SGHNT, YYREEE (reference sequence). CDR3 sequence reads: CASSLGGREGQPQHF. The CDR3, as DNA: TGTGCCAGCAGCTTGGGAGGGAGGGAAGGTCAGCCCCAGCATTTT.

The rearrangement uses TRBV6-1 and TRBJ1-5; 8 bases are a match to TRBD1. CDR3 size: 14 residues. The V gene end was trimmed by 6 bases and the J gene end by 5 bases; junction bases not matched to a gene: 6. Per the germline V gene, CDR1 is MNHNS and CDR2 is SASEGT. The CDR3 bases are TGTGCCAGCAGCCCCGACAGGGGCGATCAGCCCCAGCATTTT. This translates into CASSPDRGDQPQHF.

Here the CDR3 DNA reads TGTGCTAGTGGGCTAAGACTGGACGAGCAGTACTTC. It specifies CASGLRLDEQYF. The chain links TRBV12-5 to TRBJ2-7; D gene ambiguous. Per germline, CDR1 LGHNT and CDR2 FRNRAP. The CDR3 is made up of 12 amino acids. Between the trimmed V and J ends, which lost 6 bases and 5 bases, there was a span of 11 bases. Based on the CDR3 plus reference TRBV12-5 and TRBJ2-7, the full variable domain is DARVTQTPRHKVTEMGQEVTMRCQPILGHNTVFWYRQTMMQGLELLAYFRNRAPLDDSGMPKDRFSAEMPDATLATLKIQPSEPRDSAVYFCASGLRLDEQYFGPGTRLTVT.

This clone was observed once. V gene TRBV5-1 combines with J gene TRBJ2-5, with a tentative D call TRBD1 (6 bases). Per the germline V gene, CDR1 is SGHRS and CDR2 is YFSETQ. Trimming removed 0 bases from V and 5 bases from J, with 17 bases in between. CDR3 size: 16 residues. CDR3 sequence: CASSLAPMGAQETQYF. In nucleotides, the CDR3 is TGCGCCAGCAGCTTGGCCCCGATGGGGGCGCAGGAGACCCAGTACTTC.

This clone was seen only once. The V and J genes are TRBV15 and TRBJ2-5; D may be TRBD2 (6 bases). The germline V gene encodes CDR1 LNHNV and CDR2 YYDKDF (reference sequence). Trimming removed 0 bases at V and 2 bases at J, with 19 bases between. The CDR3 runs to 18 residues. The CDR3 coding sequence is TGTGCCACCAGCAGAGATTTTGCGGCAGGAGGGGAACAAGAGACCCAGTACTTC. It is translated as CATSRDFAAGGEQETQYF.

In this sample, this clone turned up a few times. This chain joins TRBV9 and TRBJ1-1; D is uncertain. Germline assignment: CDR1 SGDLS and CDR2 YYNGEE. Trimming took 4 bases from V and 0 from J, leaving 16 bases between them. This CDR3 has 16 residues. CDR3 sequence: CASSQRDRGLNTEAFF. The CDR3 DNA sequence: TGTGCCAGCAGCCAACGTGATAGAGGGTTGAACACTGAAGCTTTCTTT. Based on the CDR3 plus reference TRBV9 and TRBJ1-1, the full variable domain is DSGVTQTPKHLITATGQRVTLRCSPRSGDLSVYWYQQSLDQGLQFLIQYYNGEERAKGNILERFSAQQFPDLHSELNLSSLELGDSALYFCASSQRDRGLNTEAFFGQGTRLTVV.

This clone was seen once. The rearrangement joins TRBV7-6 to TRBJ2-3, with 8 bases aligning to TRBD2. Germline V gives CDR1 SGHVS, CDR2 FNYEAQ. The V gene end was trimmed by 5 bases and the J gene end by 2 bases; junction bases not matched to a gene: 9. The length of the CDR3 is 16 residues. CDR3 amino acids: CASSLGAGGHTDTQYF. The CDR3 bases are TGTGCCAGCAGCCTAGGGGCGGGAGGACACACAGATACGCAGTATTTT.

The chain carries TRBV30 and TRBJ2-7, with D maybe TRBD1 (5 bases). Trimming took off 2 bases at V and 6 bases at J, with 17 bases between the two ends. The CDR3 has 14 amino acids. Per germline, CDR1 GTSNPN and CDR2 SVGIG (reference sequence). CDR3 DNA sequence: TGTGCCTGGAGTAGGGGTCTAGAGGCCCGCGAGCAGTACTTC. It codes for CAWSRGLEAREQYF.

The chain links TRBV7-9 to TRBJ2-2; TRBD1 agrees at 10 bases. Germline CDR1 and CDR2: SEHNR and FQNEAQ (reference sequence). The V and J ends lost 4 bases and 5 bases, in that order; junction bases with no gene match: 7. CDR3 length equals 16 residues. The CDR3 sequence: CASSSLTGGVTGELFF. CDR3 DNA: TGTGCCAGCAGCTCGTTGACAGGGGGCGTGACCGGGGAGCTGTTTTTT. Based on the CDR3 plus reference TRBV7-9 and TRBJ2-2, the full variable domain is DTGVSQNPRHKITKRGQNVTFRCDPISEHNRLYWYRQTLGQGPEFLTYFQNEAQLEKSRLLSDRFSAERPKGSFSTLEIQRTEQGDSAMYLCASSSLTGGVTGELFFGEGSRLTVL.